This entry lists 4 T cell receptor beta chains sequenced from one sample in a study of T-cell memory formation after mild COVID-19. TCRdb ran MiXCR on the 5' RACE reads and lists one entry per CDR3 protein. The profile shows 350,000 to 500,000 distinct CDR3 sequences, approximately 18% of them singletons. The sequenced sample consisted of PBMCs or a T cell subset sorted from them (not recorded which). Source of these receptors: a man aged 18 to 30 who had mild COVID-19 (a few samples of this study predate the infection). Cell type and time point are not known.

The chain combines TRBV6-2 or TRBV6-3 with TRBJ2-3; D is unclear. CDR1 and CDR2 (germline): MNHEY, SVGEGT. V was clipped by 8 bases and J by 5 bases, with 11 bases between them. The CDR3 contains 12 residues. The CDR3 DNA reads as TGTGCCAGCGGATTTCGCGGAGATACGCAGTATTTT. This encodes CASGFRGDTQYF.

This clonotype has only a few counts. One junction end disagrees with the germline gene, perhaps due to a read error. The chain couples TRBV10-2 to TRBJ2-7; D is unresolved. The CDR3 spans 11 residues. Germline V gene lookup returns CDR1 WSHSY and CDR2 SAAADI. DNA for the CDR3: TGCGCCAGCAGCAGGTCCTCCGAGCAGTACTTC. It translates to CASSRSSEQYF.

This clonotype has just a few counts. The chain recombines TRBV4-3 with TRBJ2-1; 9 bases match TRBD2. CDR1 and CDR2 (germline): LGHNA, YSLEER. There are 17 residues in the CDR3. Trimming cost V 1 base and J 2 bases; bases outside gene matches: 6. The CDR3 DNA is TGCGCCAGCAGCCAAGGAACCGGGACTAGCCCCTACAATGAGCAGTTCTTC. This translates into CASSQGTGTSPYNEQFF.

In this sample, this clonotype turned up a few times. V and J are TRBV30 and TRBJ1-3, with unresolved D. This CDR3 region has 12 residues. V shed 5 bases and J shed 0 bases, with 5 bases lying between them. Germline V gene sequence: CDR1 GTSNPN, CDR2 SVGIG (reference sequence). CDR3 amino acids: CAWGSSGNTIYF. CDR3 coding DNA: TGTGCCTGGGGGAGCTCTGGAAACACCATATATTTT.